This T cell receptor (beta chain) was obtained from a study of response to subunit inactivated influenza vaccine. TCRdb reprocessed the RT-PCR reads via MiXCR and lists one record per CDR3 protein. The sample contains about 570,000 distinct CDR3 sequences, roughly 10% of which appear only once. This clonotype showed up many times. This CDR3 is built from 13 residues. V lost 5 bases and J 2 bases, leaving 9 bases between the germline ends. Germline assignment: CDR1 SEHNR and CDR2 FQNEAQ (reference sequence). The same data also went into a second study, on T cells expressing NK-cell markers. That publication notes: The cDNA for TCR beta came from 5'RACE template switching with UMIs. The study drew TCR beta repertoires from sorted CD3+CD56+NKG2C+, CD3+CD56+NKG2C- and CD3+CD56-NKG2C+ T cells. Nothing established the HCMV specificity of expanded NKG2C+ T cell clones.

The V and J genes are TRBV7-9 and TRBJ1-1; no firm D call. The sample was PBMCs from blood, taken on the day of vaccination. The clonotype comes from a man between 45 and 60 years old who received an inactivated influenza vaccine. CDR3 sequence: CASSQELNTEAFF. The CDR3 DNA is TGTGCCAGCAGCCAGGAGTTAAACACTGAAGCTTTCTTT.